This TCR beta chain was documented in a study of spatial heterogeneity in lung cancer. One entry per CDR3 protein, called by TCRdb with MiXCR from the 5' RACE reads. The sample records about 10,000 distinct CDR3 sequences, 10% to 15% being singletons. This clonotype has more than one count but fewer than ten. Its antigen is not known. The time point here: sample taken at primary tumor resection. General observations from the study: Within tumors, counts of expanded alpha and beta TCRs tracked tumor mutation counts.

The germline V and J ends were trimmed by 6 bases and 4 bases, with 19 bases remaining between them. Germline CDR1 and CDR2: MDHEN and SYDVKM. This CDR3 is built from 15 residues. Sequencing was performed on lung tumor tissue, taken at surgery. This receptor was obtained from a male donor with early-stage non-small cell lung cancer. The chain is built from TRBV28 and TRBJ2-7; D might be TRBD1 (6 bases). For the CDR3, the DNA is TGTGCCAGCAGGTCCCATCAGGGGAATTTGTACGAGCAGTACTTC. This codes for CASRSHQGNLYEQYF.